This TCR beta chain stems from a study of T-cell reconstitution after alpha-beta-depleted transplantation in children. TCRbeta library construction was performed incorporating unique molecular identifiers. From the PCR reads, TCRdb called clonotypes with MiXCR, one entry per CDR3 protein. Among about 480,000 distinct CDR3 sequences listed, about 12% were seen once. CDR3 length: 14 amino acids. V shed 0 bases and J shed 6 bases, with 8 bases lying between them. Germline CDR1 is LGHNA and CDR2 is YSLEER. This clonotype was recorded at least ten times. The V and J genes are TRBV4-3 and TRBJ2-2; D remains ambiguous. The clonotype comes from a human donor who donated a stem cell graft to a child with combined immunodeficiency. This specimen was PBMCs from the stem cell graft donor, taken from the stem cell graft. DNA of the CDR3: TGCGCCAGCAGCCAAGAAGTCGTCCCCGGGGAGCTGTTTTTT. It encodes CASSQEVVPGELFF.